This T cell receptor (beta chain) originates from a study of cytomegalovirus exposure and HLA in healthy donors. Study-wide results and limits: Presence/absence analyses supposed approximately even sequencing depth among donors. Later genetic work tied a missense DCLRE1C variant to beta-chain V and J trimming. Later, an analysis showed that TCR beta chains associated with HLA were more clonally expanded than others that were equally common.

The germline CDR1 and CDR2 sequences are LGHNA and YNFKEQ. V was trimmed by 1 base and J by 5 bases, leaving 9 bases between them. The CDR3 length is 13 residues. Regarding this clone: What it binds is not known.

PCR was performed using 60 Vbeta and 13 Jbeta primers. Measured with immunoSEQ multiplex PCR; TCRdb has only the in-frame clones, and not every one. The data contain 74,000 or so clones, 60% to 85% of them singletons. Sequencing used PBMCs. This sequence was found in a woman aged 35 to 49 in good health and CMV-seropositive. The chain couples TRBV4-2 to TRBJ2-7; maybe TRBD2 (5 bases). The CDR3 DNA reads as TGTGCCAGCAGCCAAGTAGAGAGGGACGAGCAGTACTTC. It codes for CASSQVERDEQYF.